These T cell receptor beta chains were read from a single sample in a study of T cell responses to AZD1222 COVID-19 vaccine. Only in-frame clones appear in the TCRdb table, and some are missing; sequencing was by immunoSEQ multiplex PCR. The sample records 100,000 to 150,000 clones, 70% to 90% being singletons. Sequencing was performed on peripheral blood, taken on day 0 of AZD1222 vaccination. The source is an adult in good health. The CDR3 runs from the conserved cysteine through the conserved F or W. A D gene is named only where the DNA matches it firmly. A clone size is listed for some rows: how often the clone was seen (once, few, many), or a class if it is expanded.

cdr3_aa: CASRLAENTEAFF
cdr3_nt: TGTGCAAGTCGCTTAGCGGAGAACACTGAAGCTTTCTTT
clone_size: -
v_call: TRBV12-2
d_call: -
j_call: TRBJ1-1

cdr3_aa: CASSLANFGGARYEKLFF
cdr3_nt: TGTGCCAGCAGCTTGGCCAACTTCGGGGGGGCGCGGTATGAAAAACTGTTTTTT
clone_size: -
v_call: TRBV5-6
d_call: -
j_call: TRBJ1-4

cdr3_aa: CATSAGQNQETQYF
cdr3_nt: TGTGCCACCTCGGCCGGGCAGAACCAAGAGACCCAGTACTTC
clone_size: -
v_call: TRBV24-1
d_call: -
j_call: TRBJ2-5

cdr3_aa: CATSRDVAVGTIYF
cdr3_nt: TGTGCCACCAGCAGAGATGTGGCCGTTGGCACCATATATTTT
clone_size: -
v_call: TRBV15
d_call: -
j_call: TRBJ1-3

cdr3_aa: CASSLGTGTLSGANVLTF
cdr3_nt: TGTGCCAGCAGCTTGGGGACAGGGACCCTCTCTGGGGCCAACGTCCTGACTTTC
clone_size: -
v_call: TRBV7-2
d_call: TRBD1
j_call: TRBJ2-6

cdr3_aa: CASSPTGVYGYTF
cdr3_nt: TGTGCCAGCAGTCCCACAGGGGTCTATGGCTACACCTTC
clone_size: -
v_call: TRBV12-3/TRBV12-4
d_call: TRBD1
j_call: TRBJ1-2

cdr3_aa: CASSQDIETQYF
cdr3_nt: TGTGCCAGCAGCCAGGACATAGAGACCCAGTACTTC
clone_size: -
v_call: TRBV3-1/TRBV3-2
d_call: -
j_call: TRBJ2-5

cdr3_aa: CASTSPPADTQYF
cdr3_nt: TGTGCCAGTACCTCCCCCCCCGCGGATACGCAGTATTTT
clone_size: -
v_call: TRBV19
d_call: -
j_call: TRBJ2-3

cdr3_aa: CASWGATDEQYF
cdr3_nt: TGTGCCAGCTGGGGGGCAACCGACGAGCAGTACTTC
clone_size: once
v_call: TRBV6-5
d_call: -
j_call: TRBJ2-7

cdr3_aa: CASSLLTGVYNEQFF
cdr3_nt: TGTGCCAGCAGCTTACTTACCGGGGTCTACAATGAGCAGTTCTTC
clone_size: -
v_call: TRBV7-2
d_call: -
j_call: TRBJ2-1

cdr3_aa: CASSWGISGANVLTF
cdr3_nt: TGTGCCAGTAGTTGGGGGATCTCTGGGGCCAACGTCCTGACTTTC
clone_size: -
v_call: TRBV19
d_call: -
j_call: TRBJ2-6

cdr3_aa: CAISEQREAEQYF
cdr3_nt: TGTGCCATCAGTGAGCAGCGGGAGGCCGAGCAGTACTTC
clone_size: once
v_call: TRBV10-3
d_call: TRBD2
j_call: TRBJ2-7

cdr3_aa: CATRTALAGNTIYF
cdr3_nt: TGTGCCACGAGGACAGCGCTCGCGGGAAACACCATATATTTT
clone_size: -
v_call: TRBV19
d_call: -
j_call: TRBJ1-3

cdr3_aa: CASSLPGQGNEKLFF
cdr3_nt: TGTGCCAGCAGTTTACCGGGACAGGGTAATGAAAAACTGTTTTTT
clone_size: -
v_call: TRBV25-1
d_call: TRBD1
j_call: TRBJ1-4

cdr3_aa: CASSEGGEQYF
cdr3_nt: TGTGCCAGCAGTGAGGGTGGAGAGCAGTACTTC
clone_size: -
v_call: TRBV2
d_call: -
j_call: TRBJ2-7

cdr3_aa: CASSLGRDLEKLFF
cdr3_nt: TGTGCCAGCAGCTTGGGCAGGGACCTAGAAAAACTGTTTTTT
clone_size: -
v_call: TRBV7-2
d_call: -
j_call: TRBJ1-4

cdr3_aa: CASRTGGWGEQYF
cdr3_nt: TGTGCCAGCAGGACAGGGGGCTGGGGCGAGCAGTACTTC
clone_size: -
v_call: TRBV2
d_call: TRBD1
j_call: TRBJ2-7

cdr3_aa: CASSPAGGTGATGELFF
cdr3_nt: TGTGCCAGTAGTCCCGCTGGGGGGACAGGGGCCACCGGGGAGCTGTTTTTT
clone_size: -
v_call: TRBV19
d_call: TRBD1
j_call: TRBJ2-2

cdr3_aa: CASSPGKSQDAGQPQHF
cdr3_nt: TGTGCCAGCAGCCCCGGAAAATCCCAGGACGCTGGTCAGCCCCAGCATTTT
clone_size: -
v_call: TRBV14
d_call: -
j_call: TRBJ1-5

cdr3_aa: CAWSVGSGETQYF
cdr3_nt: TGTGCCTGGAGTGTGGGTAGTGGTGAGACCCAGTACTTC
clone_size: -
v_call: TRBV30
d_call: -
j_call: TRBJ2-5

cdr3_aa: CASSPGWNEQYF
cdr3_nt: TGTGCCAGCAGCCCTGGATGGAACGAGCAGTACTTC
clone_size: -
v_call: TRBV3-1/TRBV3-2
d_call: -
j_call: TRBJ2-7

cdr3_aa: CAWSPGGFGQPQHF
cdr3_nt: TGTGCCTGGTCCCCGGGGGGCTTTGGTCAGCCCCAGCATTTT
clone_size: -
v_call: TRBV30
d_call: -
j_call: TRBJ1-5

cdr3_aa: CASSPLGGEVNEQFF
cdr3_nt: TGTGCCAGCAGCCCCCTTGGGGGAGAAGTCAATGAGCAGTTCTTC
clone_size: -
v_call: TRBV7-8
d_call: -
j_call: TRBJ2-1

cdr3_aa: CASSLALGQQETQYF
cdr3_nt: TGTGCCAGCAGCTTAGCCCTAGGACAGCAAGAGACCCAGTACTTC
clone_size: -
v_call: TRBV11-2
d_call: -
j_call: TRBJ2-5

cdr3_aa: CSVGEGDYGYTF
cdr3_nt: TGCAGCGTTGGTGAGGGAGACTATGGCTACACCTTC
clone_size: once
v_call: TRBV29-1
d_call: -
j_call: TRBJ1-2

cdr3_aa: CASSPSISARRETQYF
cdr3_nt: TGTGCCAGCAGCCCTAGCATTTCGGCGCGGAGAGAGACCCAGTACTTC
clone_size: -
v_call: TRBV7-9
d_call: -
j_call: TRBJ2-5

cdr3_aa: CASSRGRGYTF
cdr3_nt: TGTGCCAGCAGTCGGGGACGAGGCTACACCTTC
clone_size: -
v_call: TRBV6-5
d_call: -
j_call: TRBJ1-2

cdr3_aa: CASSQDIQGPEQYF
cdr3_nt: TGTGCCAGCAGCCAAGATATCCAGGGACCCGAGCAGTACTTC
clone_size: -
v_call: TRBV3-1/TRBV3-2
d_call: -
j_call: TRBJ2-7

cdr3_aa: CASSYAAGGRDTQYF
cdr3_nt: TGTGCCAGCAGTTACGCGGCGGGGGGCCGAGATACGCAGTATTTT
clone_size: once
v_call: TRBV6-5
d_call: TRBD2
j_call: TRBJ2-3

cdr3_aa: CASSLRVSWGYTF
cdr3_nt: TGTGCCAGCAGTCTCCGGGTCTCGTGGGGCTACACCTTC
clone_size: -
v_call: TRBV12-3/TRBV12-4
d_call: -
j_call: TRBJ1-2

cdr3_aa: CASSLSRTGNSGANVLTF
cdr3_nt: TGTGCCAGCAGTTTATCAAGGACGGGAAACTCTGGGGCCAACGTCCTGACTTTC
clone_size: -
v_call: TRBV27
d_call: -
j_call: TRBJ2-6

cdr3_aa: CASSEATVSSYNEQFF
cdr3_nt: TGTGCCAGCAGTGAAGCGACGGTGAGCTCCTACAATGAGCAGTTCTTC
clone_size: -
v_call: TRBV6-1
d_call: -
j_call: TRBJ2-1

cdr3_aa: CASSLGWGTNTGELFF
cdr3_nt: TGTGCCAGCAGCTTAGGATGGGGGACGAACACCGGGGAGCTGTTTTTT
clone_size: -
v_call: TRBV7-2
d_call: -
j_call: TRBJ2-2

cdr3_aa: CASSYLDRGNTEAFF
cdr3_nt: TGTGCCAGCAGTTACCTGGACAGGGGAAACACTGAAGCTTTCTTT
clone_size: -
v_call: TRBV6-5
d_call: TRBD1
j_call: TRBJ1-1

cdr3_aa: CASSTLGWTDTQYF
cdr3_nt: TGTGCCAGCAGCACCCTAGGTTGGACAGATACGCAGTATTTT
clone_size: -
v_call: TRBV7-3
d_call: -
j_call: TRBJ2-3

cdr3_aa: CASADRGETQYF
cdr3_nt: TGTGCTAGTGCCGACAGGGGGGAGACCCAGTACTTC
clone_size: few
v_call: TRBV12-5
d_call: TRBD1
j_call: TRBJ2-5

cdr3_aa: CASSLAVGTGFRQQYF
cdr3_nt: TGTGCCAGCAGCTTAGCAGTCGGGACAGGCTTTCGTCAGCAGTACTTC
clone_size: -
v_call: TRBV7-6
d_call: TRBD1
j_call: TRBJ2-7

cdr3_aa: CASSSDWGGKTQYF
cdr3_nt: TGTGCCAGCAGCTCCGACTGGGGGGGAAAGACCCAGTACTTC
clone_size: -
v_call: TRBV7-2
d_call: TRBD2
j_call: TRBJ2-5

cdr3_aa: CASSLDLSSREQYF
cdr3_nt: TGTGCCAGCAGCTTAGATTTGAGTTCCCGCGAGCAGTACTTC
clone_size: -
v_call: TRBV11-2
d_call: -
j_call: TRBJ2-7

cdr3_aa: CASSVGSSGNEQFF
cdr3_nt: TGTGCCAGCAGCGTAGGATCCAGCGGCAATGAGCAGTTCTTC
clone_size: -
v_call: TRBV9
d_call: -
j_call: TRBJ2-1

cdr3_aa: CASSLGSGGLTSYEQYF
cdr3_nt: TGTGCCAGCAGCCTAGGGTCGGGGGGTCTCACGTCCTACGAGCAGTACTTC
clone_size: -
v_call: TRBV9
d_call: TRBD2
j_call: TRBJ2-7

cdr3_aa: CASSPGNEAFF
cdr3_nt: TGTGCCAGCAGCCCCGGAAATGAAGCTTTCTTT
clone_size: -
v_call: TRBV3-1/TRBV3-2
d_call: -
j_call: TRBJ1-1

cdr3_aa: CASSSGLAGDSETQYF
cdr3_nt: TGTGCCAGCAGCTCCGGACTAGCGGGAGATTCAGAGACCCAGTACTTC
clone_size: -
v_call: TRBV7-2
d_call: TRBD2
j_call: TRBJ2-5

cdr3_aa: CASSRDKSYEQYF
cdr3_nt: TGTGCCAGCAGCAGAGACAAATCCTACGAGCAGTACTTC
clone_size: -
v_call: TRBV12-3/TRBV12-4
d_call: -
j_call: TRBJ2-7

cdr3_aa: CASSLGTPGNSPLHF
cdr3_nt: TGTGCCAGCAGCTTAGGGACGCCGGGGAATTCACCCCTCCACTTT
clone_size: -
v_call: TRBV7-8
d_call: -
j_call: TRBJ1-6

cdr3_aa: CASSFRSVYGYTF
cdr3_nt: TGTGCCAGCAGTTTTCGCTCAGTCTATGGCTACACCTTC
clone_size: few
v_call: TRBV12-3/TRBV12-4
d_call: -
j_call: TRBJ1-2

cdr3_aa: CATSAGFGIGETQYF
cdr3_nt: TGTGCCACCAGTGCTGGGTTTGGAATTGGGGAGACCCAGTACTTC
clone_size: -
v_call: TRBV24-1
d_call: -
j_call: TRBJ2-5

cdr3_aa: CASSLRGDTEAFF
cdr3_nt: TGTGCCAGCAGCTTAAGGGGGGACACTGAAGCTTTCTTT
clone_size: once
v_call: TRBV7-9
d_call: -
j_call: TRBJ1-1

cdr3_aa: CASSPLAAVTDTQYF
cdr3_nt: TGTGCCAGCAGCCCACTAGCGGCCGTCACAGATACGCAGTATTTT
clone_size: -
v_call: TRBV9
d_call: TRBD2
j_call: TRBJ2-3

cdr3_aa: CASSLDYSSGNTIYF
cdr3_nt: TGTGCCAGCAGCTTAGATTACAGTTCTGGAAACACCATATATTTT
clone_size: -
v_call: TRBV7-9
d_call: -
j_call: TRBJ1-3

cdr3_aa: CASRASGYEQYF
cdr3_nt: TGTGCCAGCAGGGCTAGCGGCTACGAGCAGTACTTC
clone_size: -
v_call: TRBV7-9
d_call: TRBD2
j_call: TRBJ2-7

cdr3_aa: CASSLGQASNQPQHF
cdr3_nt: TGTGCCAGCAGCTTGGGACAGGCGAGCAATCAGCCCCAGCATTTT
clone_size: -
v_call: TRBV7-8
d_call: TRBD1
j_call: TRBJ1-5

cdr3_aa: CASSYKGENEQFF
cdr3_nt: TGTGCCAGCAGTTACAAGGGCGAGAATGAGCAGTTCTTC
clone_size: -
v_call: TRBV6-5
d_call: -
j_call: TRBJ2-1

cdr3_aa: CASSYRSVAKGYTF
cdr3_nt: TGTGCCAGCAGTTACCGCTCCGTTGCCAAGGGCTACACCTTC
clone_size: -
v_call: TRBV6-5
d_call: -
j_call: TRBJ1-2

cdr3_aa: CASSRGHNENYGYTF
cdr3_nt: TGTGCCAGCAGCCGGGGACACAATGAGAACTATGGCTACACCTTC
clone_size: -
v_call: TRBV3-1/TRBV3-2
d_call: -
j_call: TRBJ1-2

cdr3_aa: CASSLVGTGGTEAFF
cdr3_nt: TGTGCCAGCAGCTTAGTTGGAACAGGGGGCACTGAAGCTTTCTTT
clone_size: -
v_call: TRBV7-6
d_call: TRBD1
j_call: TRBJ1-1

cdr3_aa: CASSVAAGGLREQYF
cdr3_nt: TGTGCCAGCAGCGTAGCAGCGGGGGGGCTAAGGGAGCAGTACTTC
clone_size: -
v_call: TRBV9
d_call: TRBD2
j_call: TRBJ2-7

cdr3_aa: CSVETSGSNSDTQYF
cdr3_nt: TGCAGCGTGGAAACTAGCGGGAGTAATTCAGATACGCAGTATTTT
clone_size: -
v_call: TRBV29-1
d_call: TRBD2
j_call: TRBJ2-3

cdr3_aa: CASSPAGGNTEAFF
cdr3_nt: TGCGCCAGCAGCCCAGCAGGAGGGAACACTGAAGCTTTCTTT
clone_size: -
v_call: TRBV5-1
d_call: -
j_call: TRBJ1-1